This T cell receptor beta chain was sequenced in a study of OX40 agonist ivuxolimab in advanced cancers. Study in general: Patients in the trial were receiving intravenous ivuxolimab every 2 weeks, at doses of 0.01 to 10 mg/kg.

The data were produced by immunoSEQ multiplex PCR, yet TCRdb's version contains in-frame clones alone and is incomplete. The table records about 64,000 clones, more than 80% of them present only once. V shed 3 bases and J shed 0 bases, with 9 bases lying between them. The CDR3 is 14 residues long. Germline V gene sequence: CDR1 SGHRS, CDR2 YFSETQ. Sequencing was performed on CD4+ or CD8+ T cells sorted from blood, taken in a trial of the OX40 agonist ivuxolimab. The chain combines TRBV5-1 with TRBJ1-1, with D unclear. The receptor comes from an adult with an advanced solid tumor such as melanoma, head and neck, liver or kidney cancer. The CDR3 reads CASSSDSMNTEAFF. Written as DNA, the CDR3 is TGCGCCAGCAGCTCGGATAGTATGAACACTGAAGCTTTCTTT.